The sequence of this T cell receptor beta chain was determined in a study of blood T cell repertoires in COVID-19. Using immunoSEQ multiplex PCR, the repertoire was profiled, and TCRdb retains in-frame clones only, with some absent. The data show some 290,000 clones, with around four fifths seen just once and about 5% held by the top ten. CDR1 and CDR2 (germline): SSHAT, FNYEAQ (reference sequence). The CDR3 has 18 residues. The V and J ends lost 2 bases and 7 bases, in that order; junction bases with no gene match: 15. The source is a man in his 60s who had recovered from COVID-19. This chain connects TRBV7-7 to TRBJ2-2, with TRBD2 matching over 8 bases. The sample comprised peripheral blood. The CDR3 region is CASSLSLSGSAAGGELFF. The CDR3 nucleotides are TGTGCCAGCAGCTTATCTCTGAGCGGGAGCGCGGCCGGCGGGGAGCTGTTTTTT.